The clone carrying this T cell receptor (beta chain) was seen a few times. These data come from a study of blood T cell repertoires in COVID-19. Across the study: The United States, Italy and Spain were the sources of the acute and convalescent COVID-19 samples. PBMCs, B-cell-depleted T cells, or T cells provided the cDNA or gDNA that made up the material.

V lost 5 bases, J lost 7 bases, and 18 bases lay in between. This CDR3 is 16 amino acids long. Germline CDR1 reads SNHLY; CDR2 reads FYNNEI. Per the original methods: Counts of nucleated cells, estimated from reference gene primer amplification, were obtained. Produced via immunoSEQ multiplex PCR; TCRdb's table is partial and in-frame only. That table gives V, J and clone size, and the DNA gave D and trimming. The data show roughly 80,000 clones, roughly four fifths seen once. The chain uses TRBV2 and TRBJ1-6; D might be TRBD1 (6 bases). Sequencing was performed on peripheral blood. The clonotype comes from a man between 70 and 80 years old with active or convalescent COVID-19. For the CDR3, the DNA is TGTGCCAGCAGTCCTACCGGGACATCTTCCAATTCACCCCTCCACTTT. This sequence encodes CASSPTGTSSNSPLHF.